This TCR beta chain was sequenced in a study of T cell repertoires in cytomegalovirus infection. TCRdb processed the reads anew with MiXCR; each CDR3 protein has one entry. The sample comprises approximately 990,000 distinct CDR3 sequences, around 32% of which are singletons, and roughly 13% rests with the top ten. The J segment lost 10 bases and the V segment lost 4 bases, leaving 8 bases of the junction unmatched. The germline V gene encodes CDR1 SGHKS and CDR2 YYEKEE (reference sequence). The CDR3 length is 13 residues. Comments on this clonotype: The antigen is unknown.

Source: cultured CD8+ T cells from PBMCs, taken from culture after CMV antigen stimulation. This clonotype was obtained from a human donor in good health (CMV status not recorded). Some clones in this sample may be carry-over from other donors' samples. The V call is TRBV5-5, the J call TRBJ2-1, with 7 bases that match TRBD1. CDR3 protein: CASSPRTGEEQFF. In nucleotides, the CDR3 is TGTGCCAGCAGCCCTCGGACAGGCGAAGAGCAGTTCTTC.